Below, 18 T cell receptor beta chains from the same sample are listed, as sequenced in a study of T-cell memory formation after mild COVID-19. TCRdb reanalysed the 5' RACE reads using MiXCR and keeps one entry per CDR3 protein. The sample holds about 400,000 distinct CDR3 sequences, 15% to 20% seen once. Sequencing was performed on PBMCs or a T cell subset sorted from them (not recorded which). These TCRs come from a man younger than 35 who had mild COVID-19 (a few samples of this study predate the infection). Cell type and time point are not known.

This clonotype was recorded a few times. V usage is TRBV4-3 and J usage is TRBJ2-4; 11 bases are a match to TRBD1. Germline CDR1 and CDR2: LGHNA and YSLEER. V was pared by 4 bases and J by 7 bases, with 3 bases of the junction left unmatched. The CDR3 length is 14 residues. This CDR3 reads CASSRGQGANIQYF. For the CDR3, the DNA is TGCGCCAGCAGCCGTGGACAGGGGGCCAACATTCAGTACTTC.

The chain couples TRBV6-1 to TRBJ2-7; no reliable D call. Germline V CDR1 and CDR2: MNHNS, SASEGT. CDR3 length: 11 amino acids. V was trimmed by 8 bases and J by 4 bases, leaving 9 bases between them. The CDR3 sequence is CASGVGYEQYV. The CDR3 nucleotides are TGTGCCAGCGGAGTGGGGTACGAGCAGTACGTC.

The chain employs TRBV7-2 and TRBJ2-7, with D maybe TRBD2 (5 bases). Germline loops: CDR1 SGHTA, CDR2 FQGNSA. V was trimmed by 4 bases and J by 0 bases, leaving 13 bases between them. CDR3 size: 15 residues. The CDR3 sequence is CASSYGLASSYEQYF. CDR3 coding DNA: TGTGCCAGCAGCTATGGCCTAGCTAGCTCCTACGAGCAGTACTTC.

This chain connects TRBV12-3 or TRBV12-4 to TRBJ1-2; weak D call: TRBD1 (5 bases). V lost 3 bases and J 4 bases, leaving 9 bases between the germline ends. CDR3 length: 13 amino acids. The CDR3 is CASSFQGIYGYTF. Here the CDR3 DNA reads TGTGCCAGCAGTTTTCAGGGAATCTATGGCTACACCTTC.

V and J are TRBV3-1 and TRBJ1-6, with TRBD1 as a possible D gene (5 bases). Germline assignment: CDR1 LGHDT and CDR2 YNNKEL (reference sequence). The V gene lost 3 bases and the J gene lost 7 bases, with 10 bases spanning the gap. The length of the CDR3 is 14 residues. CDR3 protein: CASSHRVWNSPLHF. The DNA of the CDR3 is TGTGCCAGCAGCCACAGGGTTTGGAATTCACCCCTCCACTTT. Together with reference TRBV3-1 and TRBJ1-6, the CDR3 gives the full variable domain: DTAVSQTPKYLVTQMGNDKSIKCEQNLGHDTMYWYKQDSKKFLKIMFSYNNKELIINETVPNRFSPKSPDKAHLNLHINSLELGDSAVYFCASSHRVWNSPLHFGNGTRLTVT.

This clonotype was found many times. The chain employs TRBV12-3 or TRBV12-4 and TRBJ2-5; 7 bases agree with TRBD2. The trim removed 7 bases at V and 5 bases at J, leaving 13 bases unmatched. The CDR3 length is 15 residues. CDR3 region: CASMTGRDPRETQYF. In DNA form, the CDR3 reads TGTGCCAGCATGACGGGGAGGGACCCCCGTGAGACCCAGTACTTC.

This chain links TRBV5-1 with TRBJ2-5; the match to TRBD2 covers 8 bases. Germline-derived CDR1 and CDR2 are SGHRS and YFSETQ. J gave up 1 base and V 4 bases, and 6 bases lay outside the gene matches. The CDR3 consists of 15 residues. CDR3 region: CASSRSGAFQETQYF. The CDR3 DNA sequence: TGCGCCAGCAGCCGTAGCGGGGCCTTCCAAGAGACCCAGTACTTC.

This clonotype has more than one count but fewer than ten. CDR3 nucleotide sequence: TGTGCCAGCAGTTACTGGTCAGATACGCAGTATTTT. Translation: CASSYWSDTQYF. This chain uses TRBV6-2 or TRBV6-3 with TRBJ2-3; D gene uncertain. In germline, CDR1 is MNHEY, CDR2 SVGEGT. The CDR3 consists of 12 residues. V was clipped by 1 base and J by 4 bases, with 3 bases between them.

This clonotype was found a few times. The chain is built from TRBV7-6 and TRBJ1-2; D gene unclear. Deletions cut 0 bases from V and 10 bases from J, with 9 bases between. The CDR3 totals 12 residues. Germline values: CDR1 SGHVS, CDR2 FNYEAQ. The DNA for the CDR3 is TGTGCCAGCAGCTTAGCGTTGGGTGACTACACCTTC. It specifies CASSLALGDYTF.

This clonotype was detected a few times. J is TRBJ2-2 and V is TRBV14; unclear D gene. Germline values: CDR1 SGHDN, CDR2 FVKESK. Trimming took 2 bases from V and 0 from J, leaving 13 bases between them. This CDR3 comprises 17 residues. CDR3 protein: CASSQSVWRSNTGELFF. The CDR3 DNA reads TGTGCCAGCAGCCAAAGTGTGTGGCGGTCGAACACCGGGGAGCTGTTTTTT.

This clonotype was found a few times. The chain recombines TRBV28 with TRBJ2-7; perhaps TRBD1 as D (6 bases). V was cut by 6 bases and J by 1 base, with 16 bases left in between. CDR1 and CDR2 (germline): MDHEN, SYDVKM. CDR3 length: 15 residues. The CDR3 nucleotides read TGTGCCAGCAGCTACGCAGGGGCGCGGTCCTACGAGCAGTACGTC. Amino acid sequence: CASSYAGARSYEQYV.

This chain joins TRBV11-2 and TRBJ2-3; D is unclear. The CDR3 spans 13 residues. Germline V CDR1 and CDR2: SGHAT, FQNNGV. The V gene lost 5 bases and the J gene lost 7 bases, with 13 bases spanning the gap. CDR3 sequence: CASSADGSYTQYF. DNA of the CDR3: TGTGCCAGCAGCGCCGACGGCAGCTATACGCAGTATTTT. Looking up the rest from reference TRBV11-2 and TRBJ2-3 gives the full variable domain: EAGVAQSPRYKIIEKRQSVAFWCNPISGHATLYWYQQILGQGPKLLIQFQNNGVVDDSQLPKDRFSAERLKGVDSTLKIQPAKLEDSAVYLCASSADGSYTQYFGPGTRLTVL.

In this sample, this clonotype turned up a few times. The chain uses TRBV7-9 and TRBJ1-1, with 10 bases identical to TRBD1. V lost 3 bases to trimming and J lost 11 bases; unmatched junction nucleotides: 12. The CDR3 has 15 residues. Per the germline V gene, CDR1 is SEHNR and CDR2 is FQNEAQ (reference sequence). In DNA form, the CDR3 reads TGTGCCAGCAGCTTGACAGGGGGCTCGAGCGTATGGGCTTTCTTT. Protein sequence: CASSLTGGSSVWAFF. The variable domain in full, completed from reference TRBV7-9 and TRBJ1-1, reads DTGVSQNPRHKITKRGQNVTFRCDPISEHNRLYWYRQTLGQGPEFLTYFQNEAQLEKSRLLSDRFSAERPKGSFSTLEIQRTEQGDSAMYLCASSLTGGSSVWAFFGQGTRLTVV.

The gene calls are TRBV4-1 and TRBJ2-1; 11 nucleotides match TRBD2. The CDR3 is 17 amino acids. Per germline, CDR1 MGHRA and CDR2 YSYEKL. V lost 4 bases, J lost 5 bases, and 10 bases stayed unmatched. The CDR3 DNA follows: TGCGCCAGCAGCCTATGGTCCGGGACTAGCGGTAACAATGAGCAGTTCTTC. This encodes CASSLWSGTSGNNEQFF.

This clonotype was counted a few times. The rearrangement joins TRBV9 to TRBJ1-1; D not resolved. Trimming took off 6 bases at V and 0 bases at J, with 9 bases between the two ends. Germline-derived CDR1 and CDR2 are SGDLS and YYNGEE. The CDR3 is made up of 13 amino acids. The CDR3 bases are TGTGCCAGCAACGGGCTCTTGAACACTGAAGCTTTCTTT. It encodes CASNGLLNTEAFF.

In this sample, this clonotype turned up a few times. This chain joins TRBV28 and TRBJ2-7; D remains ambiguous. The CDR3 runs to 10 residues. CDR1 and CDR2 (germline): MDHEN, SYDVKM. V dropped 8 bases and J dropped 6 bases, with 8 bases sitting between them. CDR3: CASLTGEQYV. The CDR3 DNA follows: TGTGCCAGCCTGACGGGCGAGCAGTACGTC.

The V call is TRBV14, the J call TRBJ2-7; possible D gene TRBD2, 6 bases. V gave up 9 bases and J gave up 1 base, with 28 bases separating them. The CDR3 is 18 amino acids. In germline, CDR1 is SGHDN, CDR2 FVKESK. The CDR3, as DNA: TGTGCCAGTTTCATGGAACTCACTGCTATGGGGGGTTCCTACGAGCAGTACGTC. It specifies CASFMELTAMGGSYEQYV.

DNA of the CDR3: TGTGCCAGCAGCCCCTGGCCCCACACCGTACTCTCTGGGGCCAACGTCCTGACTTTC. This codes for CASSPWPHTVLSGANVLTF. This chain uses TRBV7-6 with TRBJ2-6, with D hard to call. Trimming left V 5 bases short and J 0 bases short, with 20 bases between. This CDR3 comprises 19 residues. Germline V gene sequence: CDR1 SGHVS, CDR2 FNYEAQ. Together with reference TRBV7-6 and TRBJ2-6, the CDR3 gives the full variable domain: GAGVSQSPRYKVTKRGQDVALRCDPISGHVSLYWYRQALGQGPEFLTYFNYEAQQDKSGLPNDRFSAERPEGSISTLTIQRTEQRDSAMYRCASSPWPHTVLSGANVLTFGAGSRLTVL.